This T cell receptor (beta chain) was sequenced during a study of blood T cell repertoires in COVID-19. Repertoires were generated with immunoSEQ multiplex PCR, while TCRdb's copy carries only in-frame clones and drops some. The sample includes some 400,000 clones, about nine tenths of them seen just once. Germline values: CDR1 SGHTA, CDR2 FQGNSA. Trimming took off 6 bases at V and 5 bases at J, with 20 bases between the two ends. The CDR3 covers 15 residues. Sequenced material: PBMCs or T cells enriched from blood (not recorded which). This rearrangement joins TRBV7-2 to TRBJ2-7; TRBD2 might be the D (5 bases). This TCR came from a middle-aged woman who had been exposed to COVID-19. The CDR3 loop reads CASRASVEGSDEQYF. The CDR3, as DNA: TGTGCCAGCAGAGCGTCGGTTGAGGGTAGCGACGAGCAGTACTTC. Full variable domain (remainder filled in from reference TRBV7-2 and TRBJ2-7): GAGVSQSPSNKVTEKGKDVELRCDPISGHTALYWYRQSLGQGLEFLIYFQGNSAPDKSGLPSDRFSAERTGGSVSTLTIQRTQQEDSAVYLCASRASVEGSDEQYFGPGTRLTVT.